This T cell receptor (beta chain) was recovered during a study of early T cells in non-severe SARS-CoV-2 infection. As for the study in general: Bulk RNA from unsorted whole blood was sequenced; chains were unpaired. Study outcomes and limitations: In VDJdb matching, anti-spike CD8 responses were favored while private and CD4 specificities went missing.

The protocol attached unique molecular identifiers to individual cDNA molecules. A single record per CDR3 protein comes from TCRdb applying MiXCR to the 5' RACE reads. Of 85,000 to 100,000 distinct CDR3 sequences listed, roughly 13% are singletons. With respect to this clonotype: Its specificity is unknown.

The V gene lost 3 bases and the J gene lost 8 bases, with 14 bases spanning the gap. This CDR3 is built from 13 residues. Germline V gives CDR1 MDHEN, CDR2 SYDVKM. The chain links TRBV28 to TRBJ2-7; possibly TRBD1 or TRBD2 for D (6 bases each). Sequencing input: whole blood. The TCR comes from an adult who was a healthcare worker with PCR-confirmed SARS-CoV-2 infection or an uninfected control (not recorded which). CDR3: CASSLQKGGKQYF. DNA of the CDR3: TGTGCCAGCAGTTTGCAAAAGGGGGGTAAGCAGTACTTC.